A selection of T cell receptor beta chains follows, all from one sample in a study of OX40 agonist ivuxolimab in advanced cancers. The repertoire was sequenced with immunoSEQ multiplex PCR; TCRdb's copy has only in-frame clones and lacks some. Seen here are approximately 77,000 clones, 85% to 95% observed once, and the top ten hold roughly 5%. Sequenced here: CD4+ or CD8+ T cells sorted from blood, sampled in a trial of the OX40 agonist ivuxolimab. The receptors come from an adult with an advanced solid tumor such as melanoma, head and neck, liver or kidney cancer. Each CDR3 is given with its conserved first and last residue. The order of the fields is CDR3 DNA, CDR3 protein, D gene, clone size, J gene, V gene. D genes are given only for firm matches. Clone sizes are given selectively: once, few, many, or a class where the clone is expanded.

TGTGCCAGCACCAGTCAGATGAACACTGAAGCTTTCTTT | CASTSQMNTEAFF | . | . | TRBJ1-1 | TRBV2
TGTGCCAGCAGCTGGGACAGGGATTGGGAAAAACTGTTTTTT | CASSWDRDWEKLFF | TRBD1 | . | TRBJ1-4 | TRBV28
TGCAGCGTCCAATCTCAGGGTCCCACTGAAGCTTTCTTT | CSVQSQGPTEAFF | . | . | TRBJ1-1 | TRBV29-1
TGTGCCAGCAGCCCGCGACAGGGGGCACATGGCTACACCTTC | CASSPRQGAHGYTF | TRBD1 | . | TRBJ1-2 | TRBV6-5
TGTGCCAGCAGTGTTGTGGAGACCCAGTACTTC | CASSVVETQYF | . | . | TRBJ2-5 | TRBV2
TGTGCCAGCAGTTACAGGGTATGGGCTGAAGCTTTCTTT | CASSYRVWAEAFF | . | . | TRBJ1-1 | TRBV28
TGCGCCAGCAGCCCCCGTACTGGGGGGTATGGCTACACCTTC | CASSPRTGGYGYTF | . | . | TRBJ1-2 | TRBV4-3
TGTGCCAGCTCACCCGGGACTAGCGGGGGTGAGCAGTTCTTC | CASSPGTSGGEQFF | TRBD2 | . | TRBJ2-1 | TRBV18
TGTGCCAGCAGGACAGGGGTTAATAGCAATCAGCCCCAGCATTTT | CASRTGVNSNQPQHF | TRBD1 | . | TRBJ1-5 | TRBV6-5
TGTGCCAGCAGCCCGGGACAGGGAAATGAAAAACTGTTTTTT | CASSPGQGNEKLFF | TRBD1 | . | TRBJ1-4 | TRBV7-9
TGTGCCAGCAGCTTGACGACCGGGGAGCTGTTTTTT | CASSLTTGELFF | . | . | TRBJ2-2 | TRBV7-2
TGTGCCAGCAGCGTAGAGGACAATGAGCAGTTCTTC | CASSVEDNEQFF | . | . | TRBJ2-1 | TRBV9
TGCAGCGTGTCTCAGGGCCAAGAGACCCAGTACTTC | CSVSQGQETQYF | . | once | TRBJ2-5 | TRBV29-1
TGTACCACCAGCAGGGGTCTCTTCACAGATACGCAGTATTTT | CTTSRGLFTDTQYF | . | . | TRBJ2-3 | TRBV15
. | CASSFSAPGEQYF | . | . | TRBJ2-7 | TRBV5-1
TGTGCCACCGACCTAGGGGACCCTAACTATGGCTACACCTTC | CATDLGDPNYGYTF | . | . | TRBJ1-2 | TRBV28
TGTGCCAGCAGCTCCGTGGTGGGGGGTTGGGAGACCCAGTACTTC | CASSSVVGGWETQYF | . | . | TRBJ2-5 | TRBV11-3
TGCGCCAGCAGCTTGGCCCCTAGGGGGACTACGGGGAATACGCAGTATTTT | CASSLAPRGTTGNTQYF | . | . | TRBJ2-3 | TRBV5-1
TGTGCCAGTAGTATTTATAGTAGCAATCAGCCCCAGCATTTT | CASSIYSSNQPQHF | . | . | TRBJ1-5 | TRBV19
TGTGCCAGCAGCTTAGCGCCAGATGAAAAACTGTTTTTT | CASSLAPDEKLFF | . | . | TRBJ1-4 | TRBV7-2
TGTGCCAGCACCATAAGGGCGTCTAGCCGCTACGAGCAGTACTTC | CASTIRASSRYEQYF | . | . | TRBJ2-7 | TRBV7-2
TGTGCCAGCAGCCAAGCCTCCCTTGCGGGAGTGAACAATGAGCAGTTCTTC | CASSQASLAGVNNEQFF | TRBD2 | . | TRBJ2-1 | TRBV4-2
TGCGCCAGCAGCAAGCGGCCCGGGAGGGGAACAGACGAGCAGTACTTC | CASSKRPGRGTDEQYF | TRBD2 | . | TRBJ2-7 | TRBV5-1
TGTGCCAGCAGTTTAAGACCTCCAGGCCGTACTAGCACAGATACGCAGTATTTT | CASSLRPPGRTSTDTQYF | . | . | TRBJ2-3 | TRBV27
TGTGCCAGCAGCTTGGCGGTCAGGGGAGATGGCTACACCTTC | CASSLAVRGDGYTF | . | . | TRBJ1-2 | TRBV5-4
TGTGCCAGCAGCTTAGGACAGGGGCAAGCCCAGTACTTC | CASSLGQGQAQYF | TRBD1 | once | TRBJ2-7 | TRBV11-3
TGCGCCAGCAGCTTGGACTACAGGGGCCGGGAGCAGTACTTC | CASSLDYRGREQYF | TRBD1 | . | TRBJ2-7 | TRBV5-1
TGTGCCATCAGTGAGAACACCGGGACCGCCCTTAATGGCAATGAGCAGTTCTTC | CAISENTGTALNGNEQFF | . | . | TRBJ2-1 | TRBV10-3
TGTGCCAGCAGAAACAGGGGCAAGAACTATGGCTACACCTTC | CASRNRGKNYGYTF | TRBD1 | . | TRBJ1-2 | TRBV6-5
TGTGCCAGCACCCACTCCGATGGCTACACCTTC | CASTHSDGYTF | . | . | TRBJ1-2 | TRBV6-5
TGTGCCAGCTCACCACCGAGGGGAGCGAAAGAGACCCAGTACTTC | CASSPPRGAKETQYF | . | . | TRBJ2-5 | TRBV18
TGTGCCAGCAGCTTGTCCGGGACAGGGAACTCTGGAAACACCATATATTTT | CASSLSGTGNSGNTIYF | TRBD1 | . | TRBJ1-3 | TRBV5-6
TGTGCCAGCAGCGCCGGGACAGGGGCTAATCAGCCCCAGCATTTT | CASSAGTGANQPQHF | TRBD1 | . | TRBJ1-5 | TRBV2
TGCAGCGCCACCAGCTGGGACGGTGAAGCTTTCTTT | CSATSWDGEAFF | . | . | TRBJ1-1 | TRBV29-1
TGTGCCAGCAGCCAAGAACGGCTAGCCTACAATGAGCAGTTCTTC | CASSQERLAYNEQFF | . | . | TRBJ2-1 | TRBV4-2
TGTGCCAGCAAACTAGCGGGAGGCTACAATGAGCAGTTCTTC | CASKLAGGYNEQFF | TRBD2 | . | TRBJ2-1 | TRBV28
TGTGCCAGCAGCGGCGGTAGGGCTCGGAACACCATATATTTT | CASSGGRARNTIYF | . | . | TRBJ1-3 | TRBV5-4
TGTGCCAGCAGTAAGACAGCACCTCATGGCTACACCTTC | CASSKTAPHGYTF | . | . | TRBJ1-2 | TRBV28
TGCGCCAGCAGCTCGGACGGTTCTAGCACAGATACGCAGTATTTT | CASSSDGSSTDTQYF | . | . | TRBJ2-3 | TRBV5-1
TGTGCCAGCAGCTTGCGAAGCGCCGACTACGAGCAGTACTTC | CASSLRSADYEQYF | . | . | TRBJ2-7 | TRBV7-2
TGTGCCAGCAGCTTGGCGTGGCTAGCGGGAGGAGATACGCAGTATTTT | CASSLAWLAGGDTQYF | TRBD2 | . | TRBJ2-3 | TRBV5-6
TGTGCCGCCCTCACTCCGGGGCGTAATGAAAAACTGTTTTTT | CAALTPGRNEKLFF | . | . | TRBJ1-4 | TRBV28
TGTGCCCCAAGACAGCAAGGCACAGATACGCAGTATTTT | CAPRQQGTDTQYF | . | . | TRBJ2-3 | TRBV21-1